A selection of T cell receptor beta chains follows, all from one sample in a study of T cell responses to AZD1222 COVID-19 vaccine. Repertoires were generated with immunoSEQ multiplex PCR, while TCRdb's copy carries only in-frame clones and drops some. The sample records approximately 180,000 clones, roughly 92% being singletons. Source: peripheral blood, taken on day 0 of AZD1222 vaccination. These receptors were collected from an adult in good health. The CDR3 runs from the conserved cysteine through the conserved F or W. The D gene is left open where the match is weak. Size tells how often a clone was seen (once, few, many) or the class of an expanded clone, and some rows leave it out.

TRBV27	TRBJ1-1	few	TRBD1	TGTGCCAGCAGTCTAACAGGGGGCCTGGGGAACACTGAAGCTTTCTTT	CASSLTGGLGNTEAFF
TRBV5-1	TRBJ2-2	NA	NA	TGCGCCAGCAGCCTGCGGCGGGGTTCCGGGGAGCTGTTTTTT	CASSLRRGSGELFF
TRBV29-1	TRBJ1-5	NA	NA	TGCAGCGTTGAAGTGGGGTCTAATCAGCCCCAGCATTTT	CSVEVGSNQPQHF
TRBV11-2	TRBJ1-2	NA	NA	TGTGCCAGCAGCCCGCGATCGGCAGGCGCGGGTGGCTACACCTTC	CASSPRSAGAGGYTF
TRBV9	TRBJ1-2	NA	NA	TGTGCCAGCAGCGCCGGCTATGGCTACACCTTC	CASSAGYGYTF
TRBV18	TRBJ2-1	NA	TRBD1	TGTGCCAGCTCACCACCCCGGGCAGGGGGCTACGGTGAGCAGTTCTTC	CASSPPRAGGYGEQFF
TRBV2	TRBJ1-1	NA	NA	TGTGCCAGCAGTGGCTTTCCAGAAGCTTTCTTT	CASSGFPEAFF
TRBV6-5	TRBJ1-6	few	NA	TGTGCCAGCAGTTACGTCATGAGGAGTCACCCCCTCCACTTT	CASSYVMRSHPLHF
TRBV7-6	TRBJ2-1	NA	NA	TGTGCCAGCAGCCCGGAATGGGGCAATGAGCAGTTCTTC	CASSPEWGNEQFF
TRBV5-4	TRBJ1-6	NA	TRBD1	TGTGCCAGCAGCTTGGAGACAGGGCCAAATTCACCCCTCCACTTT	CASSLETGPNSPLHF
TRBV30	TRBJ2-7	NA	NA	TGTGCCTGGGCCCGGGACTCAGGCCCCTACGAGCAGTACTTC	CAWARDSGPYEQYF
TRBV11-2	TRBJ2-1	NA	NA	TGTGCCAGCAGCTTTCATGCCAGCAGCTCCTACAATGAGCAGTTCTTC	CASSFHASSSYNEQFF
TRBV25-1	TRBJ1-1	NA	NA	TGTGCCAGCAGTGCGTCGGGAGCCCCTGAAGCTTTCTTT	CASSASGAPEAFF
TRBV7-2	TRBJ1-1	NA	NA	TGTGCCAGCAGCTTATATAGAGGCACTGAAGCTTTCTTT	CASSLYRGTEAFF
TRBV30	TRBJ1-2	NA	NA	TGTGCCTGGAGTGATGGGGCAGGGGAGATTGGCTACACCTTC	CAWSDGAGEIGYTF
TRBV27	TRBJ2-7	NA	NA	TGTGCCAGCAGTCCGACAGGTCGCGGCGAGCAGTACTTC	CASSPTGRGEQYF
TRBV6-5	TRBJ1-4	NA	NA	TGTGCCAGCAGTTACTCGAAGGGGGATGAAAAACTGTTTTTT	CASSYSKGDEKLFF
TRBV6-4	TRBJ2-6	NA	NA	TGTGCCAGCAGTGTGCGGGCTGGGGCCAACGTCCTGACTTTC	CASSVRAGANVLTF
TRBV11-3	TRBJ2-7	NA	NA	TGTGCCAGCAGCTATGGCGACGAGCAGTACTTC	CASSYGDEQYF
TRBV7-9	TRBJ2-1	NA	NA	TGTGCCAGCAGCTTTCCGAAGCAGTTCTTC	CASSFPKQFF
TRBV7-9	TRBJ2-7	NA	TRBD2	TGTGCCAGCAGCTCCGACGATCCTACTCTAGCGGGCGACCCCTACGAGCAGTACTTC	CASSSDDPTLAGDPYEQYF
TRBV12-3/TRBV12-4	TRBJ1-2	NA	TRBD1	TGTGCCAGCAGTGAACAGGGGGCGGGTGGCTACACCTTC	CASSEQGAGGYTF
TRBV27	TRBJ2-1	NA	NA	TGTGCCAGCAGTTTGAACTTATACAATGAGCAGTTCTTC	CASSLNLYNEQFF
TRBV4-3	TRBJ1-1	NA	NA	TGCGCCAGCAGCCAAGCCCCCACAACGGTCACTGAAGCTTTCTTT	CASSQAPTTVTEAFF
TRBV27	TRBJ1-2	NA	TRBD1	TGTGCCAGCAGAGGACAGGGTGCCTATGGCTACACCTTC	CASRGQGAYGYTF
TRBV15	TRBJ2-2	NA	NA	TGTGCCACCAGCAGAGTTGCGAACACCGGGGAGCTGTTTTTT	CATSRVANTGELFF
TRBV27	TRBJ1-1	NA	TRBD1	TGTGCCAGCAGTTCCGGACAGGAGGGGGCTTTCTTT	CASSSGQEGAFF
TRBV12-3/TRBV12-4	TRBJ2-1	NA	NA	TGTGCCAGCAGTCCGCTGAATGAGCAGTTCTTC	CASSPLNEQFF
TRBV27	TRBJ1-1	NA	NA	TGTGCCAGCAGTCAGACAGCTTACACTGAAGCTTTCTTT	CASSQTAYTEAFF
TRBV2	TRBJ2-6	NA	NA	TGTGCCAGCAGTGATAGGGGGACTCGGGCCAACGTCCTGACTTTC	CASSDRGTRANVLTF
TRBV2	TRBJ2-3	few	TRBD2	TGTGCCAGCAGTGGGGATAGCGGGGGGCCTGGAGATACGCAGTATTTT	CASSGDSGGPGDTQYF
TRBV3-1/TRBV3-2	TRBJ2-5	NA	TRBD1	TGTGCCAGCAGCCAAAACAGGGGACAGTACTTC	CASSQNRGQYF
TRBV4-2	TRBJ1-5	NA	NA	TGTGCCAGCAGCCAAGATCGGGGGGCTGGTCAGCCCCAGCATTTT	CASSQDRGAGQPQHF
TRBV6-2/TRBV6-3	TRBJ2-6	NA	NA	TGTGCCAGCAGTTCCGTCAGGGGAGGTGGGGCCAACGTCCTGACTTTC	CASSSVRGGGANVLTF
TRBV18	TRBJ1-3	NA	NA	TGTGCCAGCACAAATTTGGGCTCTGGAAACACCATATATTTT	CASTNLGSGNTIYF
TRBV12-3/TRBV12-4	TRBJ1-1	NA	NA	TGTGCCAACAGTTTCGGGGGACCCGGGGCTTTCTTT	CANSFGGPGAFF